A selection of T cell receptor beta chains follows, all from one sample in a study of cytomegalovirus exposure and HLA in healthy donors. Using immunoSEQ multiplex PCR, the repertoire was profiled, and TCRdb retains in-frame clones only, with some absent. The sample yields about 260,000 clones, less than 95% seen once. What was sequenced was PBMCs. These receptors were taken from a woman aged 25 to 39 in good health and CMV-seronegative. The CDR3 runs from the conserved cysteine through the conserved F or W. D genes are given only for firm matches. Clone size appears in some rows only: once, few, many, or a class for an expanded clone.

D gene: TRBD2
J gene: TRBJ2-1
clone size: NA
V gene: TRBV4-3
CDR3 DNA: TGCGCCAGCAGCCAACGTCGGGTAGCGGGGAACAATGAGCAGTTCTTC
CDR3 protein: CASSQRRVAGNNEQFF

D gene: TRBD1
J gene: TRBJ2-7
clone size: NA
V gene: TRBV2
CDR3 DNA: TGTGCCAGCAGAGGGACAGGAGCCCAGCCCGAGCAGTACTTC
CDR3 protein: CASRGTGAQPEQYF

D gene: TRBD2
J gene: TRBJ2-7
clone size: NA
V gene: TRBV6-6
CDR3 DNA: TGTGCCAGCAGTTCCCCAGCGGGGTCCCAAGGTTACGAGCAGTACTTC
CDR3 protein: CASSSPAGSQGYEQYF

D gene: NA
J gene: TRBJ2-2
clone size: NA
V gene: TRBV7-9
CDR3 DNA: TGTGCCAGCAGCTTAGGGGGGGACACCGGGGAGCTGTTTTTT
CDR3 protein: CASSLGGDTGELFF

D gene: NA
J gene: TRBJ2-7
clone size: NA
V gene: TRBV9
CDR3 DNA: TGTGCCAGCAGCGTAGGTGGGGACACTTACGAGCAGTACTTC
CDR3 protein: CASSVGGDTYEQYF

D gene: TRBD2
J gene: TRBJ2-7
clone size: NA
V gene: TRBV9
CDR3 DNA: TGTGCCAGCAGCGTATTCGGACTAGCCCGCTACGAGCAGTACTTC
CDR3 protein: CASSVFGLARYEQYF

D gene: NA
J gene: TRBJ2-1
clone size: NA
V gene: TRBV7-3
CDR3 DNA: TGTGCCAGCAGCCCTCCGGGACTCACAACCAATGAGCAGTTCTTC
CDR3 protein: CASSPPGLTTNEQFF

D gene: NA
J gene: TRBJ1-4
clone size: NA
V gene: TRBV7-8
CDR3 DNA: TGTGCCAGCAGCTTATGGGGGGCGGCTAATGAAAAACTGTTTTTT
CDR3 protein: CASSLWGAANEKLFF

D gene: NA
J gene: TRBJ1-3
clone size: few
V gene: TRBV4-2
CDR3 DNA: TGTGCCAGCAGCCAAGAGGGGAGTTACTCTGGAAACACCATATATTTT
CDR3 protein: CASSQEGSYSGNTIYF

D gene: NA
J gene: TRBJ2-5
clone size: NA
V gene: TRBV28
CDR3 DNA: TGTGCCAGCAGTTCCGGCGGAAACCAAGAGACCCAGTACTTC
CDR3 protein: CASSSGGNQETQYF

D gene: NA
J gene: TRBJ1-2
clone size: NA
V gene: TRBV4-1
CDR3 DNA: TGCGCCAGCAGCGAGGGGGGGACGTACGGCTACACCTTC
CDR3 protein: CASSEGGTYGYTF

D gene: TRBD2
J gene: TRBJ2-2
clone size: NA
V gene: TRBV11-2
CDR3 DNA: TGTGCCAGCAGCCAAAGTCCGGGACTAGCGGCCACCGGGGAGCTGTTTTTT
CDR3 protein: CASSQSPGLAATGELFF

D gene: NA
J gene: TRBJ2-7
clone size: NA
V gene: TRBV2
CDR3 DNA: TGTGCCAGCAGTGATTTGGCAGGGGGGGGTGGAGAGCAGTACTTC
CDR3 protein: CASSDLAGGGGEQYF

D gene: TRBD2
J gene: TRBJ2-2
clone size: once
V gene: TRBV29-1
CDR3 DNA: TGCAGCGTTGCCCGAAGGGCTAGCGGGAGGGGGAACACCGGGGAGCTGTTTTTT
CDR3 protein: CSVARRASGRGNTGELFF

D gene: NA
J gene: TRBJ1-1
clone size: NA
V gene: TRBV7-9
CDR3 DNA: TGTGCCAGCAGCTTAGACCCTACCAACACTGAAGCTTTCTTT
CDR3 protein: CASSLDPTNTEAFF

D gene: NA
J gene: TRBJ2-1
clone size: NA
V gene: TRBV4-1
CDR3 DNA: TGCGCCAGCAGCCGGCTAGCGAGCTCCTACAATGAGCAGTTCTTC
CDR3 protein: CASSRLASSYNEQFF

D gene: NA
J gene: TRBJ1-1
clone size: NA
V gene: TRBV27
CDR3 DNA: TGTGCCAGCAGTTTGTCTAGGGTCGGGAACACTGAAGCTTTCTTT
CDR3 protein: CASSLSRVGNTEAFF

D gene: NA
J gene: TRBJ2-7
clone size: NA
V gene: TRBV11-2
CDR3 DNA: TGTGCCAGCAGCTTAGCCCCCTACGAGCAGTACTTC
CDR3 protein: CASSLAPYEQYF

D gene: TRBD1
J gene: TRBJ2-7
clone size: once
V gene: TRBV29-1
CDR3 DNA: TGCAGCGTTCCGGGACAGGGGCTCTACGAGCAGTACTTC
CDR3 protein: CSVPGQGLYEQYF

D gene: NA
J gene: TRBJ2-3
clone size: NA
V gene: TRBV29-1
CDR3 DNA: TGCAGCGGAAACGATGGCACAGATACGCAGTATTTT
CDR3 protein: CSGNDGTDTQYF

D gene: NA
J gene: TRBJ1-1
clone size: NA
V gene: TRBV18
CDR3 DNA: TGTGCCAGCTCCCGGGGCACTGGGATGAACACTGAAGCTTTCTTT
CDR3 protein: CASSRGTGMNTEAFF

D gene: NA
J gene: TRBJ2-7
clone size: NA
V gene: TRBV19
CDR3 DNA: TGTGCCAGTAGTATGCCGTACAGCCTAGACGCCTACGAGCAGTACTTC
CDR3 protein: CASSMPYSLDAYEQYF

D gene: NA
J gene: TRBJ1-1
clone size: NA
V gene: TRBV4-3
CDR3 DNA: TGCGCCAGCAGCCAAGATCCGGCAGGGGCTGAAGCTTTCTTT
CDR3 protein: CASSQDPAGAEAFF

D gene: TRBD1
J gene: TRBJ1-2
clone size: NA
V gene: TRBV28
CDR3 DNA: TGTGCCAGCAGCCTGAGACAGGGTCAAGCTAACTATGGCTACACCTTC
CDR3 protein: CASSLRQGQANYGYTF

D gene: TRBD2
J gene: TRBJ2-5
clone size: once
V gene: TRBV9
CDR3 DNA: TGTGCCAGCAGCGCCCCACTAGCGACCCAAGAGACCCAGTACTTC
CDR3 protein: CASSAPLATQETQYF

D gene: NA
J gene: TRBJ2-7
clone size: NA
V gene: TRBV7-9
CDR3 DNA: TGTGCCAGCAGGGGTAGTTTCTCCTACGAGCAGTACTTC
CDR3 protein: CASRGSFSYEQYF

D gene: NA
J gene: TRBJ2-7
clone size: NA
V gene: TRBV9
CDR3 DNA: TGTGCCAGCAGCGTGGGCAGGGGGGGAACCTACGAGCAGTACTTC
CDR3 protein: CASSVGRGGTYEQYF

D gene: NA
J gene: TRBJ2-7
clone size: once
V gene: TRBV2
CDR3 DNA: TGTGCCAGCAGTGGCGGGACCCAATACTACGAGCAGTACTTC
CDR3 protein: CASSGGTQYYEQYF

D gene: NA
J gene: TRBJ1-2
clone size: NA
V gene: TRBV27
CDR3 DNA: TGTGCCAGCAGTTCTCGGGACGGAGCCCTCTATGGCTACACCTTC
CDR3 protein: CASSSRDGALYGYTF

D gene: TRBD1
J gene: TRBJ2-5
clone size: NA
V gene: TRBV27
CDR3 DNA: TGTGCCAGCAGTTTACCCAGCCCGGACAGGGAGCAAGAGACCCAGTACTTC
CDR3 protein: CASSLPSPDREQETQYF

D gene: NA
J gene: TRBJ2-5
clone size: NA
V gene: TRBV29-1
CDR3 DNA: TGCAGCGTTGAGTCAGGAGAGACCCAGTACTTC
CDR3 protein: CSVESGETQYF

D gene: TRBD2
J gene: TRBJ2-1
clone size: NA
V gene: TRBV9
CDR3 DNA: TGTGCCAGCAGCCCACGGACTAGCCGAAATGAGCAGTTCTTC
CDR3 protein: CASSPRTSRNEQFF

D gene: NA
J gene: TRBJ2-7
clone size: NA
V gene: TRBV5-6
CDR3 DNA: TGTGCCAGCGGAAGGGGCCGAGGCGAGCAGTACTTC
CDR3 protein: CASGRGRGEQYF

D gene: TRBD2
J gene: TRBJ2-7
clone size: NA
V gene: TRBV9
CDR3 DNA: TGTGCCAGCAGCGTAGGACTAGCGGGGGGCGAGCAGTACTTC
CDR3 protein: CASSVGLAGGEQYF

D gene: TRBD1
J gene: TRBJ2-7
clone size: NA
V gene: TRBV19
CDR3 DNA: TGTGCCAGTAGTATCGGTGCAGGGGGTGGCGAGCAGTACTTC
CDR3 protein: CASSIGAGGGEQYF

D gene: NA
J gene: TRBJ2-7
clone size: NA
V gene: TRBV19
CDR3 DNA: TGTGCCAGTAGTATTGGTCTGGGAGAGGCCTACGAGCAGTACTTC
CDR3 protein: CASSIGLGEAYEQYF

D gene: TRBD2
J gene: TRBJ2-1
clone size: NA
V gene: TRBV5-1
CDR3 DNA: TGCGCCAGCAGTAGTGGGACTAGCGGATACAATGAGCAGTTCTTC
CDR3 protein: CASSSGTSGYNEQFF

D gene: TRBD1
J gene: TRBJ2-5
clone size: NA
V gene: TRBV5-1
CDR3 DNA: TGCGCCAGGGGGCCGGGGACAGATCAGGGGGAGACCCAGTACTTC
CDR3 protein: CARGPGTDQGETQYF

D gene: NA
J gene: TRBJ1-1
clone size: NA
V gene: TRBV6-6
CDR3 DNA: TGTGCCAGCAGTTACTTGGGGGGCAAGGCGAACACTGAAGCTTTCTTT
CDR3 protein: CASSYLGGKANTEAFF

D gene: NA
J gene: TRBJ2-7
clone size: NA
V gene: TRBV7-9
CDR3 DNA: TGTGCCAGCAGCTTAGTAGCGGCCAGCTCCTACGAGCAGTACTTC
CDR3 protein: CASSLVAASSYEQYF

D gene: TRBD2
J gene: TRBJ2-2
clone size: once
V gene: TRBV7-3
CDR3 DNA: TGTGCCAGCAGCTTATACGCCCTAGGACTAGACACCGGGGAGCTGTTTTTT
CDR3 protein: CASSLYALGLDTGELFF

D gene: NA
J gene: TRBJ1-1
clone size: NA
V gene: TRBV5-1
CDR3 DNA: TGCGCCAGCAGCTTGTCTGGGGACACTGAAGCTTTCTTT
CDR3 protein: CASSLSGDTEAFF